These 10 T cell receptor beta chains were all obtained from the same sample, sequenced in a study of T cells in Graves' hyperthyroidism and ophthalmopathy. The source material, RNA transcripts, was used to amplify TCR beta CDR3 regions. HTBI primers were the set used in a first-round RT-PCR of the TCR CDR3. In TCRdb, the multiplex PCR reads were re-called with MiXCR into one record per CDR3 protein. Of about 570,000 distinct CDR3 sequences listed, around 46% are singletons. Material: peripheral blood or thyroid tissue (not recorded which). These receptors were obtained from an adult woman with Graves' disease, either hyperthyroidism or ophthalmopathy (not recorded which).

This clonotype was seen a few times. The J gene is TRBJ1-5, the V gene TRBV12-3 or TRBV12-4; the D gene is possibly TRBD1 (5 bases). The CDR3 length is 18 residues. Trimming stripped 5 bases from V and 3 bases from J, with 23 bases between. In nucleotides, the CDR3 is TGTGCCAGCAGTCCGATAGCGAGGAGACGGGGCGTCAATCAGCCCCAGCATTTT. Translating gives CASSPIARRRGVNQPQHF.

This clonotype has just a few counts. The rearrangement joins TRBV12-5 to TRBJ2-2, with 8 bases lining up with TRBD1. Germline V gene sequence: CDR1 LGHNT, CDR2 FRNRAP. Trimming removed 4 bases from V and 7 bases from J; junction bases left unmatched: 11. The CDR3 extends over 16 amino acids. CDR3 DNA sequence: TGTGCTAGTGGTTCCGCCCCATCAGGGGGCGGCGGGGAGCTGTTTTTT. This codes for CASGSAPSGGGGELFF.

This chain joins TRBV28 and TRBJ1-5; D remains ambiguous. The V and J ends lost 10 bases and 2 bases respectively, with 9 bases between them. This CDR3 region has 12 residues. Germline assignment: CDR1 MDHEN and CDR2 SYDVKM. CDR3 region: CAICMGNQPQHF. Written as DNA, the CDR3 is TGTGCCATCTGCATGGGCAATCAGCCCCAGCATTTT. The whole variable domain, remainder taken from reference TRBV28 and TRBJ1-5, is DVKVTQSSRYLVKRTGEKVFLECVQDMDHENMFWYRQDPGLGLRLIYFSYDVKMKEKGDIPEGYSVSREKKERFSLILESASTNQTSMYLCAICMGNQPQHFGDGTRLSIL.

This clonotype has ten or more counts. The CDR3, as DNA: TGCGCCAGCAGCTTGGGAGGGCTTGGCTACGAGCAGTACTTC. The encoded protein is CASSLGGLGYEQYF. The chain couples TRBV5-1 to TRBJ2-7, with D maybe TRBD2 (5 bases). Per the germline V gene, CDR1 is SGHRS and CDR2 is YFSETQ. Trimming pared 0 bases from V and 3 bases from J, leaving 10 bases between. The CDR3 consists of 14 residues.

This clonotype has ten or more counts. The V call is TRBV9, the J call TRBJ1-3; D not resolved. Trimming left V 4 bases short and J 2 bases short, with 10 bases between. The CDR3 contains 14 residues. CDR1 and CDR2 from the germline V gene are SGDLS and YYNGEE. CDR3 protein: CASSSNGAGNTIYF. CDR3 nucleotides: TGTGCCAGCAGCTCGAACGGGGCTGGAAACACCATATATTTT.

This clonotype was observed many times. The chain has TRBV29-1 and TRBJ2-7; 13 bases agree with TRBD2. The CDR3 has 15 amino acids. The junction had 3 bases not matched to a gene; V was cut back by 4 bases and J by 0 bases. In germline, CDR1 is SQVTM, CDR2 ANQGSEA. As DNA, the CDR3 is TGCAGCGTTGCCGGGACTAGCGGGAACTCCTACGAGCAGTACTTC. This gives the protein CSVAGTSGNSYEQYF.

This clonotype occurred many times. The chain recombines TRBV7-2 with TRBJ2-5; 11 bases map to TRBD2. Germline V gives CDR1 SGHTA, CDR2 FQGNSA. V was pared by 5 bases and J by 3 bases, with 11 bases of the junction left unmatched. CDR3 length: 17 amino acids. CDR3 protein: CASSPVLGLAEEETQYF. In DNA form, the CDR3 reads TGTGCCAGCAGCCCCGTCCTGGGACTAGCGGAAGAAGAGACCCAGTACTTC.

The J gene is TRBJ2-7, the V gene TRBV6-2 or TRBV6-3; TRBD1 agrees at 7 bases. V dropped 2 bases and J dropped 3; count of bases not matched to a gene: 7. Germline-derived CDR1 and CDR2 are MNHEY and SVGEGT. CDR3 size: 15 residues. The CDR3 DNA sequence: TGTGCCAGCAGTTACCCTTGGACAGGTCTCTACGAGCAGTACTTC. It encodes CASSYPWTGLYEQYF.

V is TRBV20-1 and J is TRBJ1-5; TRBD1 agrees at 9 bases. The CDR3 is 15 residues long. The V segment lost 3 bases and the J segment 10 bases; nucleotides outside the gene matches: 13. Per the germline V gene, CDR1 is DFQATT and CDR2 is SNEGSKA (reference sequence). The CDR3 sequence is CSARVPGQGDSPQHF. The CDR3 nucleotides read TGCAGTGCTAGGGTCCCGGGACAGGGAGATTCACCCCAGCATTTT.

This clonotype has at least ten counts. This sequence joins TRBV28 and TRBJ2-5, with 7 bases fitting TRBD1. J was trimmed by 4 bases and V by 5 bases; bases with no gene match: 7. The germline CDR1 and CDR2 sequences are MDHEN and SYDVKM. CDR3 length equals 14 residues. This chain's CDR3 is CASSRDSGLETQYF. The CDR3 DNA reads TGTGCCAGCAGTAGGGACAGTGGGTTAGAGACCCAGTACTTC.